This TCR beta chain was observed in a study of a mutant IDH1 vaccine in newly diagnosed glioma (dated by TCRdb to about 2021). Describing the broader study: Eight vaccinations were administered to patients in weeks 1, 3, 5, 7, 11, 15, 19 and 23, corresponding to visits V03 through V10. Vaccination started 4-6 weeks after radiotherapy alone, or was given together with temozolomide cycles in the groups whose treatment included chemotherapy. Of the 32 patients who were treated, around 62% were male and approximately 38% were female, and the mean age was about 37 years. Before enrollment, most patients had been given radiochemotherapy with temozolomide as standard therapy, while the rest had received either radiotherapy alone or temozolomide alone. Peripheral blood was drawn at six visits: V03 (baseline), V05, V07, V10, V12 and V13. For exploratory analyses, longitudinal TCRB deep sequencing was carried out in approximately 25 treated patients wherever samples were available.

The paper as a whole reports these results and caveats: According to the authors, sample limitations meant that analyses of patient blood samples could not be reproduced. No apparent relationship was observed between pseudoprogression and alterations in the top peripheral T cell clonotypes detected by TCRB sequencing. Availability determined which PBMC samples were chosen for TCRB deep sequencing. Immune responses induced by the vaccine were seen in approximately 93% of patients across multiple MHC alleles.

Read against the paper, the sample's time point label means: week 5, during vaccination. Each vaccine dose was 300 ug of a 20-mer mutant IDH1 peptide in Montanide, given subcutaneously with topical imiquimod. The donors had newly diagnosed IDH1-mutant astrocytomas of WHO grade 3 or 4 that showed loss of nuclear ATRX. The samples were drawn from NOA16, a multicentre, single-arm, open-label phase I trial in Germany that tested a mutant IDH1 peptide vaccine in humans for the first time. Genomic DNA for TCRB sequencing was isolated from EDTA blood with the DNeasy Blood and Tissue Kit. Library creation used the immunoSEQ multiplex PCR assay. Rearranged TCR beta chain sequences were amplified with the hsTCRB Kit following the manufacturer's protocol. An Illumina MiSeq was used to sequence the TCRB libraries. Regarding the original processing steps: The kit vendor's proprietary platform handled demultiplexing, trimming and gene mapping. This immuneACCESS table, as held by TCRdb, lists in-frame sequences with V and J called but not all clones. Of the missing ones, under half trace to an unresolved V gene in checked studies; the others have no known cause. V and J calls and clone size come straight from that table; D and trimming were deduced from the DNA. The sample table shows approximately 60,000 clones, and approximately 86% are seen once. Jointly, the top ten make up 3% to 3.5% of the sample.

The germline V gene specifies SGHVS as CDR1 and FNYEAQ as CDR2. V is shortened by 1 base, J by 0 bases, and the region joining them spans 10 bases. The CDR3 spans 16 residues, from the cysteine through the phenylalanine. Only CDR3 DNA is held: 48 bases, read in frame from base 1. This clone was found once. Its antigen remains unidentified. Base qualities are not recorded, but no much larger clone differs from it by a single base. The chain is assembled from TRBV7-6 and TRBJ1-3; a weak D assignment points to TRBD1 (6 bases agree). Sequencing was performed on PBMCs, taken from a glioma patient whose treatment included an IDH1 peptide vaccine. The TCR was taken from a woman between 18 and 30 years old with glioma. Some clones in this sample may be carry-over from other donors' samples. The CDR3 in this case is CASSLGDTGSGNTIYF. The sequence in DNA is TGTGCCAGCAGCTTAGGGGACACCGGCTCTGGAAACACCATATATTTT.